Listed here are 20 T cell receptor beta chains from one sample, sequenced in a study of T-cell reconstitution after alpha-beta-depleted transplantation in children listed by TCRdb under 2016. The treatment or condition label on this specimen signifies: allogeneic hematopoietic cell transplantation with graft depleted of TCRalphabeta T cells and CD19 B cells. The receptor library was made with PCR. The sample was run on an Illumina HiSeq 2500. TCR libraries were prepared with molecular barcoding, using unique molecular identifiers to normalize TCRbeta repertoire quantification. TCRdb handled the public reads itself, with Q25 trimming in fastp and clone calling in MiXCR, and kept productive beta chains. Rows with a matching CDR3 protein are joined into one entry that keeps the most common DNA and genes. This sample comprises 350,000 to 500,000 distinct CDR3 sequences, 43% of them detected only once. Of the sample, around a quarter falls within the top ten clones.

The source material was PBMCs, sampled before TCRalphabeta/CD19-depleted stem cell transplant. These receptors all come from a girl aged 2 to 9 with aplastic anemia, due to receive a stem cell transplant.

This clonotype appeared many times. The chain recombines TRBV4-2 with TRBJ2-3; D unclear. The ends were cut back, 3 bases at V and 0 bases at J, with 13 bases in the middle. This CDR3 spans 16 amino acids. Germline assignment: CDR1 LGHNA and CDR2 YNFKEQ. CDR3 amino acids: CASSHGAQTSTDTQYF. CDR3 coding DNA: TGTGCCAGCAGCCACGGTGCTCAGACTAGCACAGATACGCAGTATTTT.

In this sample, this clonotype turned up many times. The rearrangement uses TRBV27 and TRBJ1-4; D gene ambiguous. Trimming stripped 4 bases from V and 8 bases from J, with 11 bases between. Looked up from germline, CDR1 is MNHEY and CDR2 is SMNVEV (reference sequence). The CDR3 spans 13 residues. For the CDR3, the DNA is TGTGCCAGCAGTTCGGGGTCCCGGGAAAAACTGTTTTTT. Translating gives CASSSGSREKLFF. Complete variable domain (other parts from reference TRBV27 and TRBJ1-4): EAQVTQNPRYLITVTGKKLTVTCSQNMNHEYMSWYRQDPGLGLRQIYYSMNVEVTDKGDVPEGYKVSRKEKRNFPLILESPSPNQTSLYFCASSSGSREKLFFGSGTQLSVL.

The V call is TRBV5-1, the J call TRBJ2-7; TRBD1 agrees at 9 bases. Germline V gives CDR1 SGHRS, CDR2 YFSETQ. V trimming: 4 bases; J trimming: 3 bases; junction bases outside the gene matches: 11. CDR3 length: 16 amino acids. CDR3 amino acids: CASSLGTGRTNYEQYF. The CDR3 DNA reads as TGCGCCAGCAGCCTTGGGACAGGGAGGACGAACTACGAGCAGTACTTC. The variable domain in full, completed from reference TRBV5-1 and TRBJ2-7, reads KAGVTQTPRYLIKTRGQQVTLSCSPISGHRSVSWYQQTPGQGLQFLFEYFSETQRNKGNFPGRFSGRQFSNSRSEMNVSTLELGDSALYLCASSLGTGRTNYEQYFGPGTRLTVT.

This clonotype appeared a few times. The V gene is TRBV10-3, the J gene TRBJ1-2; D call uncertain. The CDR3 length is 10 residues. CDR1 is ENHRY, CDR2 SYGVKD, per germline. V dropped 6 bases and J dropped 5 bases, with 4 bases sitting between them. The CDR3 nucleotides read TGTGCCATCAGAGATTATGGCTACACCTTC. This gives the protein CAIRDYGYTF.

This clonotype was recorded a few times. This rearrangement joins TRBV2 to TRBJ2-2; D remains unclear. CDR1 and CDR2 from the germline V gene are SNHLY and FYNNEI. The CDR3 consists of 14 residues. The V and J ends lost 7 bases and 7 bases respectively, with 16 bases between them. The CDR3 loop reads CASTFNAVSGELFF. The CDR3 nucleotides read TGTGCCAGCACCTTCAACGCGGTCAGCGGGGAGCTGTTTTTT.

This clonotype was picked up many times. The rearrangement joins TRBV12-3 or TRBV12-4 to TRBJ2-7; TRBD2 matches at 12 bases. This CDR3 region has 15 residues. The J segment lost 2 bases and the V segment lost 6 bases, leaving 5 bases of the junction unmatched. The CDR3 here is CASSLGTSGPYEQYF. CDR3 nucleotide sequence: TGTGCCAGCAGCCTTGGGACTAGCGGGCCCTACGAGCAGTACTTC.

The rearrangement links TRBV30 to TRBJ1-2, with D tentatively TRBD1 (5 bases). Germline V gene data show CDR1 as GTSNPN and CDR2 as SVGIG (reference sequence). The V end lost 7 bases, the J end lost 6 bases, and 15 bases lay between the germline ends. The CDR3 sequence is 12 residues long. CDR3 in amino acids: CASRPGRNGYTF. In DNA, the CDR3 is TGTGCCTCGAGGCCAGGGAGGAATGGCTACACCTTC.

This clonotype appeared a few times. The CDR3 loop is CASSQSAGTGELFF. The CDR3 DNA is TGTGCCAGCAGCCAATCAGCGGGCACCGGGGAGCTGTTTTTT. V and J are TRBV3-1 and TRBJ2-2; weak D call: TRBD2 (6 bases). CDR3 size: 14 residues. Trimming cost V 2 bases and J 4 bases, with 8 bases left between them. The germline V gene encodes CDR1 LGHDT and CDR2 YNNKEL (reference sequence).

The CDR3 DNA reads as TGTGCCAGCAGTTACTCGGGCCCGGGACAGGTATACGAGCAGTACTTC. It translates to CASSYSGPGQVYEQYF. V gene TRBV6-5 combines with J gene TRBJ2-7; 8 bases fit TRBD1. The CDR3 loop spans 16 amino acids. CDR1 is MNHEY, CDR2 SVGAGI, per germline. J gave up 4 bases and V 0 bases, and 8 bases lay outside the gene matches.

This sequence joins TRBV6-6 and TRBJ1-1, with D possibly being TRBD1 (5 bases). This CDR3 is built from 12 residues. V shed 6 bases and J shed 10 bases, with 15 bases lying between them. Germline V gene lookup returns CDR1 MNHNY and CDR2 SVGAGI (reference sequence). CDR3 region: CASSSFQGLAFF. The CDR3 DNA follows: TGTGCCAGCAGCTCTTTTCAGGGTTTAGCTTTCTTT.

This clonotype has only one observation. The chain employs TRBV28 and TRBJ1-1, with 8 bases aligning to TRBD1. Germline loops: CDR1 MDHEN, CDR2 SYDVKM. The CDR3 consists of 13 residues. The J segment lost 7 bases and the V segment lost 2 bases, leaving 3 bases of the junction unmatched. This CDR3 is CASSLGDRLEAFF. The DNA of the CDR3 is TGTGCCAGCAGTTTAGGGGACAGGCTTGAAGCTTTCTTT.

This clonotype was detected many times. The chain couples TRBV21-1 to TRBJ2-7. TRBV21-1 is reported as a pseudogene. The CDR3 is 15 residues long. The CDR3 DNA follows: TGTGCCAGCAGCAAATCTGCCAGTTGGTCCTACGAGCAGTACTTC. This encodes CASSKSASWSYEQYF.

This clonotype was found many times. The chain joins TRBV9 to TRBJ1-2, with a tentative D call TRBD1 (5 bases). CDR1 and CDR2 (germline): SGDLS, YYNGEE. The CDR3 covers 14 residues. Trimming removed 3 bases at V and 4 bases at J, with 13 bases between. The CDR3 region is CASSETGPSYGYTF. In nucleotides, the CDR3 is TGTGCCAGCAGCGAGACGGGACCGAGCTATGGCTACACCTTC.

The sample holds one count of this clonotype. Possible read error: a much larger clone is one base away. CDR3 loop: CASRDSGANFLTF. The CDR3 DNA sequence: TGTGCCAGCAGGGACTCTGGGGCCAACTTCCTGACTTTC. The V gene is TRBV6-6, the J gene TRBJ2-6; D may match TRBD1 or TRBD2 (5 bases each). Germline V gene data show CDR1 as MNHNY and CDR2 as SVGAGI (reference sequence). This CDR3 is 13 amino acids long.

In this sample, this clonotype turned up a few times. The genes are TRBV10-3 and TRBJ2-5; 7 positions agree with TRBD2. The CDR3 is 15 amino acids. After removal of 2 bases from V and 1 base from J, the junction contained 4 bases not matched to a gene. Germline CDR1 ENHRY, CDR2 SYGVKD. The CDR3 bases are TGTGCCATCAGTGAGGGCGGGAGTGTCCAAGAGACCCAGTACTTC. Its translation: CAISEGGSVQETQYF.

This clonotype was counted only a few times. This chain joins TRBV29-1 and TRBJ2-3; possible D gene TRBD2, 5 bases. V gave up 3 bases and J gave up 6 bases, with 10 bases separating them. CDR3 length: 12 residues. The germline gives CDR1 SQVTM, CDR2 ANQGSEA. The CDR3 region is CSVDRTGDTQYF. In DNA, the CDR3 is TGCAGCGTTGACCGTACGGGGGATACGCAGTATTTT.

This clonotype has a count of ten or more. The chain links TRBV28 to TRBJ2-1; TRBD1 or TRBD2 may be the D gene (5 bases each). V was cut by 5 bases and J by 4 bases, with 15 bases left in between. Per the germline V gene, CDR1 is MDHEN and CDR2 is SYDVKM. This CDR3 comprises 15 residues. The DNA of the CDR3 is TGTGCCAGCAGTAGACCGGGACGGGTGTACAATGAGCAGTTCTTC. The encoded protein is CASSRPGRVYNEQFF.

In this sample, this clonotype turned up a few times. This rearrangement joins TRBV5-6 to TRBJ2-7, with D perhaps TRBD2 (6 bases). The germline V gene has CDR1 SGHDT and CDR2 YYEEEE. The CDR3 is 15 amino acids. Trimming removed 3 bases from V and 3 bases from J, with 16 bases in between. CDR3 region: CASSSATGVLYEQYF. DNA of the CDR3: TGTGCCAGCAGCTCGGCGACGGGAGTACTCTACGAGCAGTACTTC.

Comment on this clonotype: This could be a read error, since a much larger clone is one nucleotide away. V usage is TRBV7-2 and J usage is TRBJ1-4; D is uncertain. With 6 bases removed from V and 7 bases from J, the gap between germline ends came to 9 bases. The CDR3 has 12 residues. From germline, CDR1 is SGHTA and CDR2 FQGNSA. CDR3 in amino acids: CASSRYIEKLFF. CDR3 bases: TGTGCCAGCAGTCGCTACATTGAAAAACTGTTTTTT.

The chain is built from TRBV6-1 and TRBJ2-5, with 7 bases matching TRBD1. The CDR3 totals 16 residues. The V gene's germline CDR1 is MNHNS and CDR2 SASEGT. Unmatched junction bases numbered 11, after V lost 6 bases and J lost 1 base. Written as DNA, the CDR3 is TGTGCCAGCAGCCTCCCGCAAGGGGGCTCCCAAGAGACCCAGTACTTC. As protein: CASSLPQGGSQETQYF.